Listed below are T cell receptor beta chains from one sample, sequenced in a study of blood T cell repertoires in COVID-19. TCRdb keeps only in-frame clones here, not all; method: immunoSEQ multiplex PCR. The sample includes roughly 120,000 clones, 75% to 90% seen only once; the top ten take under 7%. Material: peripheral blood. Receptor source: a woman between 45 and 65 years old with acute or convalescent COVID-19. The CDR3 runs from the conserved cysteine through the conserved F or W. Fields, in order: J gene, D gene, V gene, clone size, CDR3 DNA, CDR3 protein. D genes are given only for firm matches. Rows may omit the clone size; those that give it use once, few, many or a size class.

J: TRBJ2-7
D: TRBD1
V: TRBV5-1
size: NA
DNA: TGCGCCAGCAGCTTCCGGGACAGGGCGCCCTACGAGCAGTACTTC
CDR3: CASSFRDRAPYEQYF

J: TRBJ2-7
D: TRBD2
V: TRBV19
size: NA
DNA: TGTGCCAGTAGTATGCAAGCGGGGGTAAGAGAGCAGTACTTC
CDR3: CASSMQAGVREQYF

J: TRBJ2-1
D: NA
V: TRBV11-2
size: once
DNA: TGTGCCAGCAGCCCCGGGACACCTAGGGCCTCCTACAATGAGCAGTTCTTC
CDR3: CASSPGTPRASYNEQFF

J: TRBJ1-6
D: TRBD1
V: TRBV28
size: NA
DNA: TGTGCCAGCAGTCTTTCCGGGACAGCGTATAATTCACCCCTCCACTTT
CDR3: CASSLSGTAYNSPLHF

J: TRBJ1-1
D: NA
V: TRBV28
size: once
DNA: TGTGCCAGCACGGAGGGAGGGAAGTATGAAGCTTTCTTT
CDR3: CASTEGGKYEAFF

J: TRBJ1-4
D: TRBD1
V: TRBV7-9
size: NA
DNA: TGTGCCAGCAGCTTGACAGGGACTAATGAAAAACTGTTTTTT
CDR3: CASSLTGTNEKLFF

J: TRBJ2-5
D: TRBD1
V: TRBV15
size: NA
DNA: TGTGCCACCAGCGCTAACAGGGGGCGCTTAGAGACCCAGTACTTC
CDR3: CATSANRGRLETQYF

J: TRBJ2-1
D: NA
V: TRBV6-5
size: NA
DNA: TGTGCCAGCACCGTTTACAATGAGCAGTTCTTC
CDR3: CASTVYNEQFF

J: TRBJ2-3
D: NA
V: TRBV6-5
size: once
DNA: TGTGCCAGCAGCCCGCCGGGGGCAGATACGCAGTATTTT
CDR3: CASSPPGADTQYF

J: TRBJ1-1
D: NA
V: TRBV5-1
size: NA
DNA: TGCGCCAGCAGCTTGAGCGTGAACACTGAAGCTTTCTTT
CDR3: CASSLSVNTEAFF

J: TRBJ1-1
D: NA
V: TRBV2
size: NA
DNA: TGTGCCAGCAGTGTATTAGCGACCGACACTGAAGCTTTCTTT
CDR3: CASSVLATDTEAFF

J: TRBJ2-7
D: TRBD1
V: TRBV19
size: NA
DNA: TGTGCCAGTAGTATAGCCCCTTGGACAGGGGGCTCCTCCTACGAGCAGTACTTC
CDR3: CASSIAPWTGGSSYEQYF

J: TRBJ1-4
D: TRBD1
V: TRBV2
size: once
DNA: TGTGCCAGCACTGGACAGGGGTGGGAAAAACTGTTTTTT
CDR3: CASTGQGWEKLFF

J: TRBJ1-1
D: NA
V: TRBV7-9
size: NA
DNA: TGTGCCAGCAAGGTGGGGGGAAGCCAGAACACTGAAGCTTTCTTT
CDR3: CASKVGGSQNTEAFF

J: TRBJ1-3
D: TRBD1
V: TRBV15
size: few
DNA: TGTGCCACCAGCAGAGAAAGGGACAGGGGGCGTGGAAACACCATATATTTT
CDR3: CATSRERDRGRGNTIYF

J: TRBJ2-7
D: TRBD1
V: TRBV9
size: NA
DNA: TGTGCCTCGAGGGGGGGACAGGGGGCCCACGAGCAGTACTTC
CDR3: CASRGGQGAHEQYF

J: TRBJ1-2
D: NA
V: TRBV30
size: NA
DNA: TGTGCCTGGAGTCCCTGGTCGACAGGTACCTACTATGGCTACACCTTC
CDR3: CAWSPWSTGTYYGYTF

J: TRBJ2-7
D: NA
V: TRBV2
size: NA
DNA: TGTGCCAGCAGTGAGGAGGGGTTGAAATCCTACGAGCAGTACTTC
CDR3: CASSEEGLKSYEQYF

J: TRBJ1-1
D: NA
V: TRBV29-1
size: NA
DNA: TGCAGCGCCGGACAGCTGGACACTGAAGCTTTCTTT
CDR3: CSAGQLDTEAFF

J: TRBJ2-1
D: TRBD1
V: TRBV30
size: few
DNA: TGTGCCTGGGAAAGACCGGGACAGCCCTTCTACAATGAGCAGTTCTTC
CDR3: CAWERPGQPFYNEQFF

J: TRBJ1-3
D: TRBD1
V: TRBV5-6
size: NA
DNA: TGTGCCAGCAGCCTAGGACAGGGGGCGGCTGGAAACACCATATATTTT
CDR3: CASSLGQGAAGNTIYF

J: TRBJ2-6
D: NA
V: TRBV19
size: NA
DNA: TGTGCCAGTAGTCTAGGGGCAGATTCTACTGGGGCCAACGTCCTGACTTTC
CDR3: CASSLGADSTGANVLTF

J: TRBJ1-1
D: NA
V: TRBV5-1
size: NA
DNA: TGCGCCAGCAGCCCCCAGGGTTTGGGAACTGAAGCTTTCTTT
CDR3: CASSPQGLGTEAFF

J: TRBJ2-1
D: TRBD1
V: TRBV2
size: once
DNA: TGTGCCAGCGGGGGGGACAGGGGTTCCTACAATGAGCAGTTCTTC
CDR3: CASGGDRGSYNEQFF

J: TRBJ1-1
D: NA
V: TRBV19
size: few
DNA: TGTGCCAGTAAGATTGGGAGGGATCGGTCGAACACTGAAGCTTTCTTT
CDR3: CASKIGRDRSNTEAFF

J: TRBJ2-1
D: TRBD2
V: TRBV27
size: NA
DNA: TGTGCCAGCAGTTGGGGACTAGCATCCTACAATGAGCAGTTCTTC
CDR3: CASSWGLASYNEQFF

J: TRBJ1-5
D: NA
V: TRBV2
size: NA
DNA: TGTGCCAGCAAGGAGGGAGAGTACAGCAATCAGCCCCAGCATTTT
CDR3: CASKEGEYSNQPQHF

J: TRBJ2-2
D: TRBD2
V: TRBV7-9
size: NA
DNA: TGTGCCAGCAGCTTAGGAGTAGCGGGGAACACCGGGGAGCTGTTTTTT
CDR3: CASSLGVAGNTGELFF

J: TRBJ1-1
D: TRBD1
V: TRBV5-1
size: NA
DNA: TGCGCCAGCAGCCTATATATTGGGACAGAGGGTGAAGCTTTCTTT
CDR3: CASSLYIGTEGEAFF

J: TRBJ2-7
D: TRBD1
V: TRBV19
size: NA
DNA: TGTGCCAGTAGTCCCCCCGGGACAGCCATACGAGGACAGTACTTC
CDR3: CASSPPGTAIRGQYF

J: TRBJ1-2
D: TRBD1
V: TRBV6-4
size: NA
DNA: TGTGCCAGCAGTGTGGCAGGGGGCCAGGGCTATGGCTACACCTTC
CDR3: CASSVAGGQGYGYTF

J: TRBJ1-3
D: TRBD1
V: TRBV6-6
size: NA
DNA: TGTGCCAGCAGTTACGGACAGGCTGGAAACACCATATATTTT
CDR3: CASSYGQAGNTIYF

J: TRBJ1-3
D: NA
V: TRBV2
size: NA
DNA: TGTGCCAGCAGTAGGGAGCGAACCTCTGGAAACACCATATATTTT
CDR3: CASSRERTSGNTIYF

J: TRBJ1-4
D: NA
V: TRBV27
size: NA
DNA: TGTGCCAGCAGGAGGGGGTCAACTAATGAAAAACTGTTTTTT
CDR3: CASRRGSTNEKLFF

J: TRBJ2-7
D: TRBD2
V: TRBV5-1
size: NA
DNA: TGCGCCAGCAGTAACCCAGGAGGACTAGCGGGCGAGCAGTACTTC
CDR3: CASSNPGGLAGEQYF

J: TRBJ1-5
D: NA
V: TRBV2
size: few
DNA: TGTGCCAGCGCCAGGGAAAGCGGGGGCAATCAGCCCCAGCATTTT
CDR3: CASARESGGNQPQHF

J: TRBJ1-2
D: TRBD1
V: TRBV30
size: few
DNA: TGTGCCTGGAGAGTAACCGGACAGGGAGGTTTCTATGGCTACACCTTC
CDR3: CAWRVTGQGGFYGYTF

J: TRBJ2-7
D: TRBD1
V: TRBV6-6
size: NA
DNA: TGTGCCAGCAGCGGACAGGTGAACTACGAGCAGTACTTC
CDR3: CASSGQVNYEQYF

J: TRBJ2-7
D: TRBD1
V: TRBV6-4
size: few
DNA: TGTGCCAGCAGTGACGAGGGGACAGGGGCTTACGAGCAGTACTTC
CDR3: CASSDEGTGAYEQYF

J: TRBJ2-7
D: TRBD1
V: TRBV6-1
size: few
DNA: TGTGCCAGCAGTGAGACCCTCGGACAGGGGGGGTACGAGCAGTACTTC
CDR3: CASSETLGQGGYEQYF

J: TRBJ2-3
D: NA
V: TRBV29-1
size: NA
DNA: TGCAGCGCTCACGCGACAGATACGCAGTATTTT
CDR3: CSAHATDTQYF

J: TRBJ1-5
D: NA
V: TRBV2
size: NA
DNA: TGTGCCAGCAGGTCGGGAAACAGCCCAAATCAGCCCCAGCATTTT
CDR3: CASRSGNSPNQPQHF

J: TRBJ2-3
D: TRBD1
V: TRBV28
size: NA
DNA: TGTGCCAGCAGTCCGCCTTTGGGACAGGGGGCATCGGCAGATACGCAGTATTTT
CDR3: CASSPPLGQGASADTQYF

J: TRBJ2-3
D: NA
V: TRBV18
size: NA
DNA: TGTGCCAGCTCACCAATTGAGGGCTCGGATACGCAGTATTTT
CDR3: CASSPIEGSDTQYF

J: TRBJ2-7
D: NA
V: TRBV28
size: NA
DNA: TGTGCCAGCAGTCCCCGAGCTAGGGAGCAGTACTTC
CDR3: CASSPRAREQYF

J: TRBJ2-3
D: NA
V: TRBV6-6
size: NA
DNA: TGTGCCAGCAGCCCCCCAGGGGGGATTCTTACGCAGTATTTT
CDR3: CASSPPGGILTQYF

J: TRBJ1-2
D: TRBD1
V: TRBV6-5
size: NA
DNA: TGTGCCAGCGGAGGGGCAGGGGGCGATAAAAATGGCTACACCTTC
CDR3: CASGGAGGDKNGYTF

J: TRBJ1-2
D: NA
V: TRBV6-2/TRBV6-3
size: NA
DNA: TGTGCCAGCAGTTACCGGGCAGGGCCTGGCTACACCTTC
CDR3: CASSYRAGPGYTF

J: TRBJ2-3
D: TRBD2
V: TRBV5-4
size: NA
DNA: TGTGCCAGCAGCTTGTCGAGCGGGGGCCGGCAGGATACGCAGTATTTT
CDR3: CASSLSSGGRQDTQYF

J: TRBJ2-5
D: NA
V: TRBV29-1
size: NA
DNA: TGCAGCGTAGACAGGTCCCAAGAGACCCAGTACTTC
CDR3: CSVDRSQETQYF

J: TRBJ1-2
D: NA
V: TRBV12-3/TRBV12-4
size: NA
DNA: TGTGCCAGCAGCCGGCAGGGCAATTATGGCTACACCTTC
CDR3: CASSRQGNYGYTF

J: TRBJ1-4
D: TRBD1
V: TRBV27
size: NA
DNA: TGTGCCAGCAGTCTACAGGGGTTTGGGGAAAAACTGTTTTTT
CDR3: CASSLQGFGEKLFF

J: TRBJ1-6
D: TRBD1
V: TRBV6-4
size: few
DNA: TGTGCCAGCAGTGGACAGGGGGGAAATTCACCCCTCCACTTT
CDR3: CASSGQGGNSPLHF